The rows below give T cell receptor beta chains drawn from one sample of a study of cytotoxic CD8 clonotypes in ibrutinib-treated CLL. TCRdb keeps only in-frame clones here, not all; method: immunoSEQ multiplex PCR. The data hold around 150,000 clones, with roughly 90% observed a single time. The sample was PBMCs, taken at disease progression, from a patient treated with ibrutinib. Receptors were obtained from a human donor with chronic lymphocytic leukemia. Each CDR3 is given with its conserved first and last residue. D genes are given only for firm matches. Not every row has a clone size; where given, it reads once, few, many or a size class.

v_gene: TRBV27; d_gene: TRBD1; abundance: -; j_gene: TRBJ1-1; CDR3aa: CASSLRDRGPAFF; CDR3nt: TGTGCCAGCAGTTTACGGGACAGGGGCCCAGCTTTCTTT
v_gene: TRBV18; d_gene: -; abundance: -; j_gene: TRBJ2-1; CDR3aa: CASSDQDNEQFF; CDR3nt: TGTGCCAGCTCGGACCAGGACAATGAGCAGTTCTTC
v_gene: TRBV19; d_gene: TRBD1; abundance: -; j_gene: TRBJ2-2; CDR3aa: CASRFPGQLNTGELFF; CDR3nt: TGTGCCAGTAGATTTCCGGGACAGTTGAACACCGGGGAGCTGTTTTTT
v_gene: TRBV5-1; d_gene: -; abundance: -; j_gene: TRBJ2-7; CDR3aa: CASSLTLRHYEQYF; CDR3nt: TGCGCCAGCAGCTTGACCCTCCGACACTACGAGCAGTACTTC
v_gene: TRBV5-1; d_gene: TRBD2; abundance: -; j_gene: TRBJ2-5; CDR3aa: CASSSGLAGVYGETQYF; CDR3nt: TGCGCCAGCAGCTCGGGACTAGCGGGAGTTTATGGGGAGACCCAGTACTTC
v_gene: TRBV7-2; d_gene: -; abundance: -; j_gene: TRBJ2-1; CDR3aa: CASSLGAGVYNEQFF; CDR3nt: TGTGCCAGCAGCTTAGGAGCAGGGGTTTACAATGAGCAGTTCTTC
v_gene: TRBV11-2; d_gene: TRBD1; abundance: -; j_gene: TRBJ2-7; CDR3aa: CASSSDRGSREQYF; CDR3nt: TGTGCCAGCAGCTCGGACAGGGGGTCGAGGGAGCAGTACTTC
v_gene: TRBV7-9; d_gene: TRBD2; abundance: -; j_gene: TRBJ2-7; CDR3aa: CASSKGTSGSYEQYF; CDR3nt: TGTGCCAGCAGCAAGGGGACTAGCGGCTCCTACGAGCAGTACTTC
v_gene: TRBV19; d_gene: -; abundance: -; j_gene: TRBJ1-4; CDR3aa: CASSSTVTNEKLFF; CDR3nt: TGTGCCAGTAGTTCTACAGTGACTAATGAAAAACTGTTTTTT
v_gene: TRBV5-1; d_gene: -; abundance: -; j_gene: TRBJ1-5; CDR3aa: CTSEGGNQPQHF; CDR3nt: TGCACCAGCGAAGGGGGCAATCAGCCCCAGCATTTT
v_gene: TRBV30; d_gene: -; abundance: -; j_gene: TRBJ2-1; CDR3aa: CAWSEALEWVQFF; CDR3nt: TGTGCCTGGAGTGAGGCGCTGGAGTGGGTTCAGTTCTTC
v_gene: TRBV7-9; d_gene: TRBD1; abundance: -; j_gene: TRBJ1-3; CDR3aa: CASSPSQGAAGNTIYF; CDR3nt: TGTGCCAGCAGCCCATCCCAGGGGGCCGCCGGAAACACCATATATTTT
v_gene: TRBV2; d_gene: -; abundance: few; j_gene: TRBJ1-2; CDR3aa: CASNLKLGGYGYTF; CDR3nt: TGTGCCAGCAACCTAAAGTTGGGGGGCTATGGCTACACCTTC
v_gene: TRBV18; d_gene: -; abundance: -; j_gene: TRBJ2-1; CDR3aa: CASSPFSDNEQFF; CDR3nt: TGTGCCAGCTCACCATTTTCAGACAATGAGCAGTTCTTC
v_gene: TRBV18; d_gene: -; abundance: -; j_gene: TRBJ2-2; CDR3aa: CASSPQEGGGPNTGELFF; CDR3nt: TGTGCCAGCTCACCACAGGAGGGAGGGGGCCCGAACACCGGGGAGCTGTTTTTT
v_gene: TRBV29-1; d_gene: TRBD1; abundance: -; j_gene: TRBJ1-2; CDR3aa: CSVDPGQGRNGYTF; CDR3nt: TGCAGCGTCGACCCGGGACAGGGTAGGAATGGCTACACCTTC
v_gene: TRBV6-5; d_gene: -; abundance: -; j_gene: TRBJ1-6; CDR3aa: CASRRQLLPLHF; CDR3nt: TGTGCCAGCAGGCGACAGTTGTTACCCCTCCACTTT
v_gene: TRBV6-5; d_gene: -; abundance: -; j_gene: TRBJ1-1; CDR3aa: CASRDLTRNTEAFF; CDR3nt: TGTGCCAGCAGAGACCTTACGAGGAACACTGAAGCTTTCTTT
v_gene: TRBV5-1; d_gene: -; abundance: -; j_gene: TRBJ2-7; CDR3aa: CASSLDRPGGYEQYF; CDR3nt: TGCGCCAGCAGCTTGGATCGGCCAGGGGGGTACGAGCAGTACTTC
v_gene: TRBV5-1; d_gene: -; abundance: -; j_gene: TRBJ2-7; CDR3aa: CASTKSNRNHYEQYF; CDR3nt: TGCGCCAGCACCAAGTCGAATCGGAATCACTACGAGCAGTACTTC